This T cell receptor beta chain was captured by sequencing in a study of T-cell reconstitution after alpha-beta-depleted transplantation in children. Study-wide points: One year after transplant, T-cell counts and diversity came mostly from newly produced T cells.

In its sample, this clonotype was seen many times. Its specificity is unknown. The authors prepared the TCRbeta library with unique molecular identifiers. MiXCR, applied by TCRdb to the PCR reads, yields one record per CDR3 protein. The repertoire includes under 300,000 distinct CDR3 sequences, about 9.9% of them detected once, and about 25% sits in the top ten. Germline V CDR1 and CDR2: SGHVS, FQNEAQ. The CDR3 has 19 amino acids. V trimming: 5 bases; J trimming: 1 base; junction bases outside the gene matches: 9. This sample comprised peripheral blood, obtained 180 days after TCRalphabeta/CD19-depleted stem cell transplant. The gene calls are TRBV7-8 and TRBJ2-3, with 16 bases identical to TRBD2. This TCR was sampled from a male patient aged 2 to 9 who had a stem cell transplant for chronic granulomatous disease, so the T cells may come from the graft donor. The chain's CDR3 is CASSGGGLAGGPGTDTQYF. CDR3 sequence (DNA): TGTGCCAGCAGCGGGGGGGGACTAGCGGGAGGGCCCGGCACAGATACGCAGTATTTT.